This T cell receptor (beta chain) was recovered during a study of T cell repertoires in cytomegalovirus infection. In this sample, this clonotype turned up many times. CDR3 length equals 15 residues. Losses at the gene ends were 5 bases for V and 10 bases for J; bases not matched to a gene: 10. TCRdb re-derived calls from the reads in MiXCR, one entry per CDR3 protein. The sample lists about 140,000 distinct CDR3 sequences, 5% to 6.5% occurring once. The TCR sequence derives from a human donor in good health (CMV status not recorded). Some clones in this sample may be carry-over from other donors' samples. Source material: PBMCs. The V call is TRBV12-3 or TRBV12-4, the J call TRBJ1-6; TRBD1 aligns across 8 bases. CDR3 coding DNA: TGTGCCAGCAGTCTACAGGGGGGAGGGGTGTCACCCCTCCACTTT. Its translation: CASSLQGGGVSPLHF.